These 23 T cell receptor beta chains were all obtained from the same sample, sequenced in a study of OX40 agonist ivuxolimab in advanced cancers. Sequencing used immunoSEQ multiplex PCR; TCRdb keeps in-frame clones, though not all of them. Seen here are under 45,000 clones, under 85% observed once, and the top ten hold roughly 13%. This material consisted of CD4+ or CD8+ T cells sorted from blood, taken in a trial of the OX40 agonist ivuxolimab. These receptors were taken from an adult with an advanced solid tumor such as melanoma, head and neck, liver or kidney cancer.

This clone was counted between two and nine times. This chain uses TRBV5-6 with TRBJ1-5; the D is unclear. V lost 3 bases to trimming and J lost 0 bases, with 19 bases between them. The CDR3 sequence is 18 residues long. Germline-derived CDR1 and CDR2 are SGHDT and YYEEEE. CDR3 sequence reads: CASSSFRLDLYSNQPQHF. The CDR3 nucleotides are TGTGCCAGCAGCTCCTTCCGGTTGGACCTGTATAGCAATCAGCCCCAGCATTTT. Using reference TRBV5-6 and TRBJ1-5 for the parts outside the CDR3, the full variable domain is DAGVTQSPTHLIKTRGQQVTLRCSPKSGHDTVSWYQQALGQGPQFIFQYYEEEERQRGNFPDRFSGHQFPNYSSELNVNALLLGDSALYLCASSSFRLDLYSNQPQHFGDGTRLSIL.

The chain combines TRBV15 with TRBJ2-5; 9 bases are shared with TRBD2. The CDR3 is made up of 16 amino acids. Trimming took 5 bases from V and 0 from J; bases not matched to a gene: 7. From germline, CDR1 is LNHNV and CDR2 YYDKDF (reference sequence). The CDR3 coding sequence is TGTGCCACCAGCCCGGCTAGCGGGACCGACCAAGAGACCCAGTACTTC. It yields the protein CATSPASGTDQETQYF. Full variable domain (missing parts from reference TRBV15 and TRBJ2-5): DAMVIQNPRYQVTQFGKPVTLSCSQTLNHNVMYWYQQKSSQAPKLLFHYYDKDFNNEADTPDNFQSRRPNTSFCFLDIRSPGLGDTAMYLCATSPASGTDQETQYFGPGTRLLVL.

The V and J genes are TRBV5-1 and TRBJ2-1, with D maybe TRBD2 (6 bases). The CDR3 is made up of 15 amino acids. With 6 bases removed from V and 2 bases from J, the gap between germline ends came to 15 bases. Looked up from germline, CDR1 is SGHRS and CDR2 is YFSETQ. The CDR3 loop reads CASNKGEAPYNEQFF. CDR3 nucleotide sequence: TGCGCCAGCAATAAAGGGGAGGCCCCCTACAATGAGCAGTTCTTC.

The V gene is TRBV19, the J gene TRBJ1-1, with D hard to call. CDR3 length: 11 residues. V dropped 5 bases and J dropped 6 bases, with 7 bases sitting between them. CDR1 is LNHDA, CDR2 SQIVND, per germline (reference sequence). The CDR3 loop reads CASSERSEAFF. In nucleotides, the CDR3 is TGTGCCAGTAGTGAGAGATCTGAAGCTTTCTTT.

The chain uses TRBV2 and TRBJ1-5; no definite D call. Germline V gives CDR1 SNHLY, CDR2 FYNNEI. The CDR3 sequence is 15 residues long. V was clipped by 5 bases and J by 4 bases, with 15 bases between them. The CDR3 is CASSQVPGPNQPQHF. The CDR3 DNA is TGTGCCAGCAGTCAGGTTCCGGGCCCTAATCAGCCCCAGCATTTT.

The V gene is TRBV5-6, the J gene TRBJ1-1; 7 nucleotides align to TRBD1. Germline lookup yields CDR1 SGHDT and CDR2 YYEEEE. The CDR3 is 12 amino acids. V shed 2 bases, J shed 8 bases, and the junction held 3 bases outside the gene matches. The CDR3 DNA reads as TGTGCCAGCAGCTTCCCGGGACAGGAAGCTTTCTTT. Translating gives CASSFPGQEAFF.

Of note for this clone: The identical CDR3 is also encoded by other nucleotide sequences in the sample. The gene calls are TRBV30 and TRBJ1-2, with D perhaps TRBD1 (5 bases). The germline V gene has CDR1 GTSNPN and CDR2 SVGIG (reference sequence). V gave up 4 bases and J gave up 4 bases, with 13 bases separating them. The CDR3 consists of 13 residues. The CDR3 loop is CAWTPSGTYGYTF. The CDR3 DNA reads TGTGCCTGGACACCCTCTGGGACCTATGGCTACACCTTC. Full variable domain (remainder filled in from reference TRBV30 and TRBJ1-2): SQTIHQWPATLVQPVGSPLSLECTVEGTSNPNLYWYRQAAGRGLQLLFYSVGIGQISSEVPQNLSASRPQDRQFILSSKKLLLSDSGFYLCAWTPSGTYGYTFGSGTRLTVV.

The chain's CDR3 is CASSPQGAISHEQFF. DNA of the CDR3: TGTGCCAGCAGTCCACAGGGGGCAATTTCCCATGAGCAGTTCTTC. This rearrangement joins TRBV27 to TRBJ2-1, with 9 bases matching TRBD1. The CDR3 covers 15 residues. V lost 5 bases, J lost 8 bases, and 10 bases stayed unmatched. From germline, CDR1 is MNHEY and CDR2 SMNVEV (reference sequence).

The chain links TRBV28 to TRBJ1-1; D might be TRBD1 (6 bases). Trimming shortened V by 4 bases and J by 0 bases, and 9 bases separated the two germline ends. Germline CDR1 reads MDHEN; CDR2 reads SYDVKM. The CDR3 is 14 residues long. The CDR3 sequence is CASSSGVLNTEAFF. As DNA, the CDR3 is TGTGCCAGCAGTTCAGGGGTTTTGAACACTGAAGCTTTCTTT.

This rearrangement joins TRBV9 to TRBJ2-3; perhaps TRBD2 as D (7 bases). V lost 3 bases to trimming and J lost 3 bases, with 11 bases between them. Germline values: CDR1 SGDLS, CDR2 YYNGEE. This CDR3 contains 14 residues. CDR3 bases: TGTGCCAGCAGCGAGGGGGGGAGTACAGATACGCAGTATTTT. Its protein product is CASSEGGSTDTQYF. Looking up the rest from reference TRBV9 and TRBJ2-3 gives the full variable domain: DSGVTQTPKHLITATGQRVTLRCSPRSGDLSVYWYQQSLDQGLQFLIQYYNGEERAKGNILERFSAQQFPDLHSELNLSSLELGDSALYFCASSEGGSTDTQYFGPGTRLTVL.

The sample holds one count of this clone. The V call is TRBV7-8, the J call TRBJ2-2; possibly TRBD1 for D (6 bases). Per germline, CDR1 SGHVS and CDR2 FQNEAQ. The V end was cut by 2 bases, the J end by 3 bases, with 10 bases between. The CDR3 is 15 amino acids. The DNA for the CDR3 is TGTGCCAGCAGCTTAAACAGGGACGACACCGGGGAGCTGTTTTTT. This codes for CASSLNRDDTGELFF.

The J gene is TRBJ1-2, the V gene TRBV19; 9 nucleotides line up with TRBD1. The CDR3 length is 14 residues. The germline V gene has CDR1 LNHDA and CDR2 SQIVND (reference sequence). Germline trimming cut 5 bases from V and 4 bases from J; bases unmatched to any gene: 5. The CDR3, as DNA: TGTGCCAGTAGTGGGACAGGGTTATTCTATGGCTACACCTTC. This translates into CASSGTGLFYGYTF.

Only one count was recorded for this clone. At one of its ends the junction is not consistent with the germline gene, which may arise from a read error. This same CDR3 is encoded by further DNA sequences in the sample. The chain uses TRBV6-1 and TRBJ2-7; 12 nucleotides agree with TRBD1. This CDR3 has 15 residues. Germline CDR1 reads MNHNS; CDR2 reads SASEGT. The CDR3 sequence is CASSAAGTGGNEQYF. In DNA form, the CDR3 reads TGTGCCAGCAGTGCAGCCGGGACAGGGGGCAACGAGCAATACTTC.

This chain connects TRBV4-2 to TRBJ1-1; tentatively, D is TRBD1 (5 bases). Between the trimmed V and J ends, which lost 6 bases and 6 bases, there was a span of 17 bases. CDR1 LGHNA and CDR2 YNFKEQ come from the germline V gene. CDR3 length equals 14 residues. CDR3: CASRSRAGGAEAFF. CDR3 bases: TGTGCCAGCAGAAGTCGAGCGGGAGGGGCTGAAGCTTTCTTT.

Only a few counts were recorded for this clone. The chain has TRBV9 and TRBJ2-5, with D perhaps TRBD1 or TRBD2 (6 bases each). Trimming took off 4 bases at V and 8 bases at J, with 15 bases between the two ends. Germline CDR1 is SGDLS and CDR2 is YYNGEE. This CDR3 region has 13 residues. The CDR3 DNA is TGTGCCAGCAGCCTGGGGGGCCTGGAAACCCAGTACTTC. Protein sequence: CASSLGGLETQYF.

This clone showed up just a few times. The chain carries TRBV19 and TRBJ1-1; D uncertain. V lost 3 bases and J 0 bases, leaving 8 bases between the germline ends. The CDR3 sequence is 14 residues long. CDR1 is LNHDA, CDR2 SQIVND, per germline (reference sequence). Written as DNA, the CDR3 is TGTGCCAGTAGTATTTTAGCCCTGAACACTGAAGCTTTCTTT. Protein sequence: CASSILALNTEAFF.

This chain joins TRBV11-2 and TRBJ2-1, with no clear D. Germline CDR1 SGHAT, CDR2 FQNNGV. The V end lost 5 bases, the J end lost 7 bases, and 15 bases lay between the germline ends. This CDR3 contains 14 residues. CDR3 sequence reads: CASSLSDLRNEQFF. CDR3 DNA sequence: TGTGCCAGCAGCCTCTCCGACCTGCGAAATGAGCAGTTCTTC. Full variable domain (remainder filled in from reference TRBV11-2 and TRBJ2-1): EAGVAQSPRYKIIEKRQSVAFWCNPISGHATLYWYQQILGQGPKLLIQFQNNGVVDDSQLPKDRFSAERLKGVDSTLKIQPAKLEDSAVYLCASSLSDLRNEQFFGPGTRLTVL.

This clone has just a few counts. The chain joins TRBV7-8 to TRBJ1-3; D not resolved. The CDR3 sequence is 17 residues long. Germline lookup yields CDR1 SGHVS and CDR2 FQNEAQ. Trimming stripped 2 bases from V and 1 base from J, with 15 bases between. In nucleotides, the CDR3 is TGTGCCAGCAGCTTAATGTCCAGGCCGGGGTCTGGAAACACCATATATTTT. It specifies CASSLMSRPGSGNTIYF.

This clone was observed a single time. The chain couples TRBV5-4 to TRBJ2-3; 9 bases align to TRBD2. Trimming took 0 bases from V and 5 from J; bases not matched to a gene: 1. This CDR3 is built from 14 residues. Germline V gene lookup returns CDR1 SGHNT and CDR2 YYREEE (reference sequence). The CDR3 here is CASSLGTSEDTQYF. CDR3 nucleotides: TGTGCCAGCAGCTTGGGGACTAGCGAAGATACGCAGTATTTT. Using reference TRBV5-4 and TRBJ2-3 for the parts outside the CDR3, the full variable domain is ETGVTQSPTHLIKTRGQQVTLRCSSQSGHNTVSWYQQALGQGPQFIFQYYREEENGRGNFPPRFSGLQFPNYSSELNVNALELDDSALYLCASSLGTSEDTQYFGPGTRLTVL.

The chain uses TRBV7-3 and TRBJ2-3; D not resolved. The V end was cut by 2 bases, the J end by 0 bases, with 6 bases between. The CDR3 totals 14 residues. Germline CDR1 is SGHTA and CDR2 is FQGTGA. The chain's CDR3 is CASSLQSSTDTQYF. As DNA, the CDR3 is TGTGCCAGCAGCTTACAGTCAAGCACAGATACGCAGTATTTT.

The V call is TRBV28, the J call TRBJ1-1; TRBD1 agrees at 9 bases. Unmatched junction bases numbered 12, after V lost 4 bases and J lost 3 bases. Looked up from germline, CDR1 is MDHEN and CDR2 is SYDVKM. This CDR3 comprises 17 residues. The DNA for the CDR3 is TGTGCCAGCAGTTCCACCCTAGGACAGGGGCTTTACACTGAAGCTTTCTTT. As protein: CASSSTLGQGLYTEAFF.

V usage is TRBV30 and J usage is TRBJ1-3; D call uncertain. This CDR3 contains 14 residues. Germline V gene data show CDR1 as GTSNPN and CDR2 as SVGIG (reference sequence). V lost 1 base and J lost 9, with 16 bases in between. The CDR3: CAWSADLQWGTIYF. CDR3 nucleotides: TGTGCCTGGAGTGCAGACCTACAATGGGGCACCATATATTTT.

The rearrangement joins TRBV6-5 to TRBJ2-6, with a tentative D call TRBD1 (6 bases). The CDR3 runs to 15 residues. CDR1 and CDR2 from the germline V gene are MNHEY and SVGAGI. Deletions cut 4 bases from V and 12 bases from J, with 19 bases between. The CDR3 loop is CASSLGQGFVTVLTF. The DNA of the CDR3 is TGTGCCAGCAGTTTAGGGCAGGGGTTCGTCACCGTCCTGACTTTC.